Each of the 28 T cell receptor beta chains below was sequenced from the same sample in a study of cytomegalovirus exposure and HLA in healthy donors. The PCR made use of 60 Vbeta and 13 Jbeta primers. Assay used: immunoSEQ multiplex PCR; TCRdb lists only in-frame clones, some missing. Found here are about 150,000 clones, roughly 71% of them singletons; the top ten hold around 7%. Source material: PBMCs. The source is a man in his thirties or forties in good health and CMV-seronegative.

J is TRBJ2-3 and V is TRBV29-1; D not resolved. CDR1 and CDR2 from the germline V gene are SQVTM and ANQGSEA. The CDR3 has 11 residues. Trimming removed 3 bases at V and 3 bases at J, with 4 bases between. The CDR3 bases are TGCAGCGTTGAGAGGACAGATACGCAGTATTTT. This translates into CSVERTDTQYF.

The genes are TRBV14 and TRBJ1-3, with TRBD1 as a possible D gene (5 bases). Germline loops: CDR1 SGHDN, CDR2 FVKESK. Trimming shortened V by 5 bases and J by 4 bases, and 12 bases separated the two germline ends. The CDR3 runs 14 residues. The CDR3 is CASSAIGGGNTIYF. CDR3 nucleotide sequence: TGTGCCAGCAGCGCCATCGGGGGAGGAAACACCATATATTTT.

This clone was observed a single time. The chain links TRBV9 to TRBJ2-2; 10 bases match TRBD2. The J segment lost 7 bases and the V segment lost 2 bases, leaving 8 bases of the junction unmatched. CDR3 length equals 16 residues. Germline V CDR1 and CDR2: SGDLS, YYNGEE. The CDR3 DNA sequence: TGTGCCAGCAGCGTTGGTAGCGGGAGGAAGGACGGGGAGCTGTTTTTT. Residues: CASSVGSGRKDGELFF. Full variable domain (rest looked up from reference TRBV9 and TRBJ2-2): DSGVTQTPKHLITATGQRVTLRCSPRSGDLSVYWYQQSLDQGLQFLIQYYNGEERAKGNILERFSAQQFPDLHSELNLSSLELGDSALYFCASSVGSGRKDGELFFGEGSRLTVL.

CDR3 nucleotide sequence: TGTGCCAGCAGTCCACGGTACAATGAGCAGTTCTTC. Translating it yields CASSPRYNEQFF. The genes are TRBV6-1 and TRBJ2-1; the D is unclear. The CDR3 has 12 amino acids. Germline assignment: CDR1 MNHNS and CDR2 SASEGT. Trimming pared 5 bases from V and 4 bases from J, leaving 6 bases between.

This clone occurred a few times. The CDR3 coding sequence is TGTGCCAGCAGTTACCCTATAACCTCGAACACTGAAGCTTTCTTT. Its protein is CASSYPITSNTEAFF. The gene calls are TRBV6-6 and TRBJ1-1; D ambiguous. Trimming cost V 2 bases and J 1 base, with 11 bases left between them. The CDR3 covers 15 residues. CDR1 and CDR2 (germline): MNHNY, SVGAGI (reference sequence).

CDR3 region: CASTLLASGETQYF. Here the CDR3 DNA reads TGTGCCAGCACCCTACTAGCGTCGGGGGAGACCCAGTACTTC. The chain couples TRBV2 to TRBJ2-5, with TRBD2 matching 7 bases. Germline V CDR1 and CDR2: SNHLY, FYNNEI. V dropped 7 bases and J dropped 5; count of bases not matched to a gene: 10. The CDR3 is made up of 14 amino acids. The variable domain in full, with the rest retrieved from reference TRBV2 and TRBJ2-5, is EPEVTQTPSHQVTQMGQEVILRCVPISNHLYFYWYRQILGQKVEFLVSFYNNEISEKSEIFDDQFSVERPDGSNFTLKIRSTKLEDSAMYFCASTLLASGETQYFGPGTRLLVL.

V usage is TRBV2 and J usage is TRBJ1-5, with D possibly TRBD1 on 5 matching bases. The CDR3 is 15 amino acids. CDR1 is SNHLY and CDR2 is FYNNEI in the germline V gene. The V end was cut by 5 bases, the J end by 2 bases, with 13 bases between. Here the CDR3 reads CASSLDSEGNQPQHF. The CDR3 DNA reads TGTGCCAGCAGTTTAGACAGTGAGGGCAATCAGCCCCAGCATTTT.

The chain uses TRBV5-4 and TRBJ2-7; 7 bases are a match to TRBD2. V lost 3 bases and J lost 3; bases outside the gene matches: 12. Germline CDR1 reads SGHNT; CDR2 reads YYREEE (reference sequence). The CDR3 loop spans 16 amino acids. For the CDR3, the DNA is TGTGCCAGCAGCTCCCCGGGGAGTGGGGACTACTACGAGCAGTACTTC. Its translation: CASSSPGSGDYYEQYF.

The V call is TRBV29-1, the J call TRBJ2-3; possibly TRBD2 for D (6 bases). CDR3 length: 14 residues. Germline CDR1 SQVTM, CDR2 ANQGSEA. Trimming pared 3 bases from V and 1 base from J, leaving 11 bases between. Written as DNA, the CDR3 is TGCAGCGTTGATCGGGGGTCGGGCACAGATACGCAGTATTTT. Translation: CSVDRGSGTDTQYF.

V and J are TRBV5-1 and TRBJ1-4, with D perhaps matching TRBD1 (6 bases). Germline V gene lookup returns CDR1 SGHRS and CDR2 YFSETQ. V lost 4 bases, J lost 5 bases, and 15 bases lay in between. The CDR3 covers 15 residues. This CDR3 is CASSPGGQSNEKLFF. The CDR3 DNA reads as TGCGCCAGCAGCCCCGGGGGGCAGTCGAATGAAAAACTGTTTTTT.

The V call is TRBV29-1, the J call TRBJ2-1; no firm D call. Per germline, CDR1 SQVTM and CDR2 ANQGSEA. V was pared by 4 bases and J by 7 bases, with 8 bases between. This CDR3 has 11 residues. The CDR3 nucleotides are TGCAGCGTTGCTAACTTTAATGAGCAGTTCTTC. Protein sequence: CSVANFNEQFF.

This chain uses TRBV11-3 with TRBJ2-7; 7 bases line up with TRBD1. The CDR3 is 15 residues long. V shed 0 bases, J shed 2 bases, and the junction held 4 bases outside the gene matches. The germline V gene has CDR1 SGHNT and CDR2 YENEEA. The CDR3 DNA reads TGTGCCAGCAGCTTAGATAGGGGGCCGACCTACGAGCAGTACTTC. It encodes CASSLDRGPTYEQYF.

The chain employs TRBV19 and TRBJ2-6, with 7 nucleotides matching TRBD1. Germline V CDR1 and CDR2: LNHDA, SQIVND (reference sequence). The CDR3 consists of 15 residues. Losses at the gene ends were 6 bases for V and 2 bases for J; bases not matched to a gene: 4. The CDR3 nucleotides read TGTGCCAGTAGCATCACAGGGGCTGGGGCCAACGTCCTGACTTTC. Translated, it gives CASSITGAGANVLTF.

A single count supports this clone. The gene calls are TRBV28 and TRBJ1-2, with 7 positions matching TRBD1. Germline V gene lookup returns CDR1 MDHEN and CDR2 SYDVKM. Germline trimming cut 1 base from V and 7 bases from J; bases unmatched to any gene: 6. CDR3 size: 14 residues. CDR3 region: CASSLSAGGLGYTF. CDR3 coding DNA: TGTGCCAGCAGTTTATCAGCAGGGGGGCTTGGCTACACCTTC.

This clone was seen only a few times. Written as DNA, the CDR3 is TGTGCCAGCAGCCCGAGACTAGCGGGCCTCACAGATACGCAGTATTTT. Translating gives CASSPRLAGLTDTQYF. The chain employs TRBV5-5 and TRBJ2-3; TRBD2 agrees at 10 bases. The CDR3 runs 16 residues. Trimming took 4 bases from V and 2 from J; bases not matched to a gene: 7. The germline gives CDR1 SGHKS, CDR2 YYEKEE (reference sequence).

The genes are TRBV15 and TRBJ1-1, with D maybe TRBD1 (5 bases). V lost 4 bases and J 4 bases, leaving 10 bases between the germline ends. This CDR3 comprises 13 residues. CDR1 is LNHNV, CDR2 YYDKDF, per germline (reference sequence). This CDR3 reads CATSTGGGTEAFF. The CDR3 coding sequence is TGTGCCACCAGCACCGGGGGGGGCACTGAAGCTTTCTTT. Together with reference TRBV15 and TRBJ1-1, the CDR3 gives the full variable domain: DAMVIQNPRYQVTQFGKPVTLSCSQTLNHNVMYWYQQKSSQAPKLLFHYYDKDFNNEADTPDNFQSRRPNTSFCFLDIRSPGLGDTAMYLCATSTGGGTEAFFGQGTRLTVV.

The chain carries TRBV1 and TRBJ2-4; the DNA was not compared with TRBD1, the D call given in the table. TRBV1 is recorded as a pseudogene. CDR3 length: 13 amino acids. The CDR3 protein is CTSSQERKNSQYF. The CDR3 nucleotides read TGCACCAGCAGCCAAGAGAGAAAAAACAGTCAGTACTTC.

The chain joins TRBV27 to TRBJ2-3; TRBD1 is a possible D gene (5 bases). CDR1 is MNHEY and CDR2 is SMNVEV in the germline V gene (reference sequence). The ends were cut back, 4 bases at V and 7 bases at J, with 12 bases in the middle. The CDR3 consists of 13 residues. DNA of the CDR3: TGTGCCAGCAGTTCGTCCAGGGAAAATACGCAGTATTTT. Protein product: CASSSSRENTQYF.

The chain joins TRBV19 to TRBJ1-1; 10 bases map to TRBD1. Germline V gene data show CDR1 as LNHDA and CDR2 as SQIVND (reference sequence). This CDR3 contains 14 residues. Germline trimming cut 6 bases from V and 1 base from J; bases unmatched to any gene: 2. CDR3: CASSWDRGNTEAFF. The CDR3 region has the DNA TGTGCCAGTAGCTGGGACAGGGGGAACACTGAAGCTTTCTTT.

The rearrangement uses TRBV18 and TRBJ2-2; 8 bases map to TRBD2. This CDR3 has 16 amino acids. V trimming: 4 bases; J trimming: 2 bases; junction bases outside the gene matches: 6. Germline V CDR1 and CDR2: KGHSH, LQKENI. Here the CDR3 reads CASSQSGGANTGELFF. The DNA of the CDR3 is TGTGCCAGCTCACAGTCGGGAGGGGCAAACACCGGGGAGCTGTTTTTT.

The chain joins TRBV7-3 to TRBJ2-6; 7 bases agree with TRBD1. Germline CDR1 SGHTA, CDR2 FQGTGA. The CDR3 consists of 15 residues. With V trimmed by 3 bases and J by 5 bases, 4 bases remained unmatched. This CDR3 is CASSFNRGWANVLTF. The CDR3 DNA reads TGTGCCAGCAGCTTTAACAGGGGCTGGGCCAACGTCCTGACTTTC.

The chain couples TRBV10-1 to TRBJ2-5, with D tentatively TRBD1 (6 bases). This CDR3 is built from 14 residues. Germline V lookup: CDR1 WNHNN, CDR2 SYGVQD (reference sequence). Trimming removed 3 bases from V and 3 bases from J, with 11 bases in between. CDR3 loop: CASSDGPGEETQYF. DNA for the CDR3: TGCGCCAGCAGTGATGGGCCAGGGGAAGAGACCCAGTACTTC.

The J gene is TRBJ1-2, the V gene TRBV7-8; 7 nucleotides line up with TRBD1. V trimming: 1 base; J trimming: 7 bases; junction bases outside the gene matches: 6. Germline V gives CDR1 SGHVS, CDR2 FQNEAQ. The CDR3 covers 14 residues. CDR3 sequence (DNA): TGTGCCAGCAGCTTAGGGGACAGAAGAAGTGGCTACACCTTC. This sequence encodes CASSLGDRRSGYTF.

Only one count was recorded for this clone. The chain combines TRBV27 with TRBJ1-1; D gene uncertain. Germline values: CDR1 MNHEY, CDR2 SMNVEV (reference sequence). This CDR3 region has 14 residues. Trimming stripped 2 bases from V and 0 bases from J, with 7 bases between. The CDR3 sequence is CASSLGQVNTEAFF. Written as DNA, the CDR3 is TGTGCCAGCAGTTTAGGGCAAGTGAACACTGAAGCTTTCTTT.

This clone was found once. The genes are TRBV19 and TRBJ2-2; possibly TRBD1 for D (6 bases). The V gene lost 5 bases and the J gene lost 1 base, with 8 bases spanning the gap. This CDR3 contains 14 residues. The germline gives CDR1 LNHDA, CDR2 SQIVND (reference sequence). This CDR3 reads CASSQQGNTGELFF. The DNA for the CDR3 is TGTGCCAGTAGTCAACAGGGGAACACCGGGGAGCTGTTTTTT.

The rearrangement links TRBV14 to TRBJ2-3; a weak D match, TRBD1 (5 bases). Trimming removed 4 bases at V and 2 bases at J, with 13 bases between. This CDR3 spans 15 amino acids. The germline gives CDR1 SGHDN, CDR2 FVKESK. The CDR3 reads CASSLRVGLTDTQYF. The CDR3 coding sequence is TGTGCCAGCAGCCTTCGGGTGGGGCTCACAGATACGCAGTATTTT.

The chain recombines TRBV27 with TRBJ1-5; D is possibly TRBD1 (5 bases). Germline V gives CDR1 MNHEY, CDR2 SMNVEV (reference sequence). Trimming left V 0 bases short and J 6 bases short, with 18 bases between. The CDR3 runs 17 residues. CDR3 amino acids: CASSLSRGRDLTQPQHF. CDR3 coding DNA: TGTGCCAGCAGTTTATCGCGGGGGAGAGATCTAACTCAGCCCCAGCATTTT.

The rearrangement joins TRBV6-4 to TRBJ2-1; the match to TRBD2 covers 9 bases. The V and J ends lost 3 bases and 3 bases, in that order; junction bases with no gene match: 3. CDR1 is MRHNA and CDR2 is SNTAGT in the germline V gene. This CDR3 region has 15 residues. CDR3 protein: CASSESSGDYNEQFF. CDR3 nucleotide sequence: TGTGCCAGCAGTGAGTCTAGCGGGGACTACAATGAGCAGTTCTTC.